This T cell receptor beta chain is drawn from a study of cytomegalovirus exposure and HLA in healthy donors. Study-level points and caveats: Productive status was seen about 90% or about 30% of the time for most TCR beta V segments in an earlier analysis.

The junction had 5 bases not matched to a gene; V was cut back by 0 bases and J by 7 bases. The CDR3 is made up of 15 amino acids. Germline CDR1 and CDR2: SGDLS and YYNGEE. As concerns this clone: The antigen is unknown.

Healthy bone marrow donors made up the cohort. PCR used 60 Vbeta primers and 13 Jbeta primers. In the source study's methods: An analysis that came later counted 70 million to 100 million unique TCR beta chains, approximately 10 million shared. Some clones are missing from TCRdb's copy, which holds only in-frame ones; the method was immunoSEQ multiplex PCR. The V and J calls and the clone size are those of that table, but D and trimming were determined from the DNA. The sample records 120,000 to 150,000 clones, about 80% being singletons. The clonotype was recovered from a man aged 40-50 years in good health and CMV-seropositive. Specimen: PBMCs. The chain joins TRBV9 to TRBJ1-4; 8 nucleotides align to TRBD1. As DNA, the CDR3 is TGTGCCAGCAGCGTAGCCGCAGGGGGCGGTGAAAAACTGTTTTTT. This translates into CASSVAAGGGEKLFF.